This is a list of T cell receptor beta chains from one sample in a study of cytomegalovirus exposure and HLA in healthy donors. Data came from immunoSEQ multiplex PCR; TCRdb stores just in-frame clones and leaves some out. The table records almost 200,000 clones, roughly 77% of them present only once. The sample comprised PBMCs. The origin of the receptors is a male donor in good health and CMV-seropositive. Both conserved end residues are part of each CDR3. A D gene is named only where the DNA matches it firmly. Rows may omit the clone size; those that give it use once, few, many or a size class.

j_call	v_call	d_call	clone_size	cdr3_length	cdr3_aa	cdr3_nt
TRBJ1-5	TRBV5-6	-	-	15	CASSLGPEAVRPQHF	TGTGCCAGCAGCTTGGGTCCGGAAGCGGTTCGGCCCCAGCATTTT
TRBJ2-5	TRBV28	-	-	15	CASSDDTRAGETQYF	TGTGCCAGCAGCGATGACACTAGGGCAGGAGAGACCCAGTACTTC
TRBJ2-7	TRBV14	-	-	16	CASSQTGTSLSYEQYF	TGTGCCAGCAGCCAAACCGGGACAAGCCTCTCCTACGAGCAGTACTTC
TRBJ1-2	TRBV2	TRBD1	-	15	CASSLETGESYGYTF	TGTGCCAGCAGTCTCGAGACAGGGGAGAGCTATGGCTACACCTTC
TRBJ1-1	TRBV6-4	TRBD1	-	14	CASSETGGADEAFF	TGTGCCAGCAGTGAGACAGGGGGCGCGGATGAAGCTTTCTTT
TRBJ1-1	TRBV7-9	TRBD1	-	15	CASSLGAGGYTEAFF	TGTGCCAGCAGCTTAGGGGCAGGGGGTTACACTGAAGCTTTCTTT
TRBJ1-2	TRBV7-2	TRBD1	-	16	CASSLAGTGSNYGYTF	TGTGCCAGCAGCTTAGCCGGGACAGGGTCGAACTATGGCTACACCTTC
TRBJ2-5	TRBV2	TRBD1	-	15	CASSDQGAPGETQYF	TGTGCCAGCAGTGACCAGGGGGCGCCTGGAGAGACCCAGTACTTC
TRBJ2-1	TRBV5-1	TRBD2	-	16	CASSLELLAGYNEQFF	TGCGCCAGCAGCTTGGAGTTGCTAGCGGGGTACAATGAGCAGTTCTTC
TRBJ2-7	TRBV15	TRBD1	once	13	CATSSGQAREQYF	TGTGCCACCAGCAGTGGACAGGCCCGCGAGCAGTACTTC
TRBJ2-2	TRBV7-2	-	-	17	CASSLALLATNTGELFF	TGTGCCAGCAGCTTAGCGTTGCTAGCGACGAACACCGGGGAGCTGTTTTTT
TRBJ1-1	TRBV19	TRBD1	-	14	CASSIPRGGPEAFF	TGTGCCAGTAGTATTCCTCGAGGGGGCCCTGAAGCTTTCTTT
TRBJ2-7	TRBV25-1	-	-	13	CASSAKQGIEQYF	TGTGCCAGCAGTGCCAAACAGGGAATCGAGCAGTACTTC
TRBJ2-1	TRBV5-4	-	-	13	CASSFWGENEQFF	TGTGCCAGCAGCTTCTGGGGGGAAAATGAGCAGTTCTTC
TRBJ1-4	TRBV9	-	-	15	CASSVEGLGSEKLFF	TGTGCCAGCAGCGTAGAGGGGCTGGGCTCTGAAAAACTGTTTTTT
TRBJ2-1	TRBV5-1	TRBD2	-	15	CASSSGLAGLDEQFF	TGCGCCAGCAGCTCAGGACTAGCGGGGTTGGATGAGCAGTTCTTC
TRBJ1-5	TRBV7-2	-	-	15	CASSFSSASNQPQHF	TGTGCCAGCAGCTTTAGCAGCGCGAGCAATCAGCCCCAGCATTTT
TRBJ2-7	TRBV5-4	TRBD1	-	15	CASSQAGQGTYEQYF	TGTGCCAGCAGCCAGGCGGGACAGGGGACCTACGAGCAGTACTTC
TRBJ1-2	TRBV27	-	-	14	CAGSFAGFNYGYTF	TGTGCCGGCAGTTTTGCAGGGTTTAACTATGGCTACACCTTC
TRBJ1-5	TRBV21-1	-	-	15	CASSKAGQAHQPQHF	TGTGCCAGCAGCAAGGCGGGACAGGCCCATCAGCCCCAGCATTTT
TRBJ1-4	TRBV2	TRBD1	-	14	CASTLQGTNEKLFF	TGTGCCAGCACCCTACAGGGGACTAATGAAAAACTGTTTTTT
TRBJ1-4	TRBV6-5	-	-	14	CASSYGRGNEKLFF	TGTGCCAGCAGTTACGGCAGGGGTAATGAAAAACTGTTTTTT
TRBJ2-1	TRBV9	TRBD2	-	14	CASSVGGSNNEQFF	TGTGCCAGCAGCGTGGGCGGGAGTAACAATGAGCAGTTCTTC
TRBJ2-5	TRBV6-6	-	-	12	CASGTPQETQYF	TGTGCCAGCGGGACTCCCCAAGAGACCCAGTACTTC
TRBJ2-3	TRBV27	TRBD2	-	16	CASSLSYSGGGDTQYF	TGTGCCAGCAGTTTATCGTATAGCGGGGGCGGGGATACGCAGTATTTT
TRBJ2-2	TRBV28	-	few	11	CASSFSGELFF	TGTGCCAGCAGTTTTTCTGGGGAGCTGTTTTTT
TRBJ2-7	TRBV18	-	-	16	CASSPPRAPGLYEQYF	TGTGCCAGCTCACCACCGAGGGCCCCCGGGTTATACGAGCAGTACTTC
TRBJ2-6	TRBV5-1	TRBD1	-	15	CASSWTGDGANVLTF	TGCGCCAGCAGCTGGACAGGGGATGGGGCCAACGTCCTGACTTTC
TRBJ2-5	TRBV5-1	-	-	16	CASSLEWLVGEETQYF	TGCGCCAGCAGCTTGGAATGGCTAGTCGGAGAAGAGACCCAGTACTTC
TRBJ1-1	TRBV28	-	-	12	CASSSQNTEAFF	TGTGCCAGCAGTTCACAGAACACTGAAGCTTTCTTT
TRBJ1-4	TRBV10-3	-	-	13	CAIKGWGEDKLFF	TGTGCCATCAAGGGCTGGGGGGAGGATAAACTGTTTTTT
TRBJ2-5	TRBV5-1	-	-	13	CASSPIAGETQYF	TGCGCCAGCAGCCCGATTGCGGGGGAGACCCAGTACTTC
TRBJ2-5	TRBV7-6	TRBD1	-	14	CASSFRQGRETQYF	TGTGCCAGCAGCTTTCGACAGGGAAGGGAGACCCAGTACTTC
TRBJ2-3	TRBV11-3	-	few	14	CASSLDRGTDTQYF	TGTGCCAGCAGCTTAGATCGAGGGACAGATACGCAGTATTTT
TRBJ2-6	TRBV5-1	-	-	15	CASSPPQAGANVLTF	TGCGCCAGCAGCCCCCCACAAGCTGGGGCCAACGTCCTGACTTTC
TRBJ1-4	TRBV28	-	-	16	CASSLFGGTKGEKLFF	TGTGCCAGCAGTTTATTTGGCGGGACGAAAGGAGAAAAACTGTTTTTT
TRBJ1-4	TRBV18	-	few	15	CASSPRADTDEKLFF	TGTGCCAGCTCACCGAGGGCGGATACTGATGAAAAACTGTTTTTT
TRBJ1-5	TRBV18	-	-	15	CASSPRGQSNQPQHF	TGTGCCAGCTCACCGCGCGGCCAGTCCAATCAGCCCCAGCATTTT
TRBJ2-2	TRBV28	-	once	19	CASSPPSGVRVPLGGELFF	TGTGCCAGCAGTCCACCTTCGGGGGTGCGGGTACCCTTGGGCGGGGAGCTGTTTTTT
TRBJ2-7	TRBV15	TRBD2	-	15	CATSRKREAPYEQYF	TGTGCCACCAGTAGAAAGCGGGAGGCTCCCTACGAGCAGTACTTC